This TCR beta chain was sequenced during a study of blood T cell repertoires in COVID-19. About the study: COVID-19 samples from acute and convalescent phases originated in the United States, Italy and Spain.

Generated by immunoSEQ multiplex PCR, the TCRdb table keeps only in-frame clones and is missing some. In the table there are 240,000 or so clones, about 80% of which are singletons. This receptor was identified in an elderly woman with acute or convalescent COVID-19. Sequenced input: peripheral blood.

Here the CDR3 reads CASSGSPGLAGGNNQETQYF. The CDR3 DNA reads as TGTGCCAGTAGCGGCTCGCCGGGACTAGCGGGGGGGAATAACCAAGAGACCCAGTACTTC. V gene TRBV19 combines with J gene TRBJ2-5, with TRBD2 matching 16 bases. V was pared by 6 bases and J by 0 bases, with 13 bases of the junction left unmatched. CDR3 length: 20 residues. Germline values: CDR1 LNHDA, CDR2 SQIVND (reference sequence).